This is a list of T cell receptor beta chains from one sample in a study of T cell changes during pregnancy in multiple sclerosis. Sequencing used immunoSEQ multiplex PCR; TCRdb keeps in-frame clones, though not all of them. The sample has tens of thousands of clones, roughly 92% seen once. The sample consisted of CD8+ T cells from peripheral blood mononuclear cells, taken in the third trimester of pregnancy. Receptors were obtained from a female donor with multiple sclerosis, enrolled in a pregnancy study. Both conserved end residues are part of each CDR3. A D gene is named only where the DNA matches it firmly. Only part of the rows carry a size: once, few, many, or a class if the clone is expanded.

V	J	size	D	CDR3	DNA
TRBV29-1	TRBJ1-4	.	.	CSVEVLGGGRDNEKLFF	TGCAGCGTTGAAGTTCTTGGGGGGGGTAGGGACAATGAAAAACTGTTTTTT
TRBV5-1	TRBJ2-7	.	.	CASSLEVPGVYEQYF	TGCGCCAGCAGCTTAGAGGTCCCAGGGGTATACGAGCAGTACTTC
TRBV4-1	TRBJ2-7	.	.	CASSRPSSDEQYF	TGCGCCAGCAGCCGTCCTAGCAGCGACGAGCAGTACTTC
TRBV27	TRBJ2-3	.	.	CASNSGDTQYF	TGTGCCAGCAACTCCGGAGATACGCAGTATTTT
TRBV29-1	TRBJ2-7	once	.	CSVVGPAAYEQYF	TGCAGCGTTGTGGGGCCAGCCGCCTACGAGCAGTACTTC
TRBV29-1	TRBJ2-7	.	.	CSVEDVTGTYEQYF	TGCAGCGTTGAAGATGTAACAGGGACCTACGAGCAGTACTTC
TRBV2	TRBJ2-1	.	TRBD1	CASSRRPGQIYNEQFF	TGTGCCAGCAGCAGACGACCGGGACAGATATACAATGAGCAGTTCTTC
TRBV2	TRBJ2-1	.	.	CASPSRRQEQFF	TGTGCCAGCCCTTCGCGGCGGCAAGAGCAGTTCTTC
TRBV27	TRBJ2-3	.	TRBD2	CASSFGGRATDTQYF	TGTGCCAGCAGTTTCGGCGGGAGGGCTACAGATACGCAGTATTTT
TRBV11-2	TRBJ1-1	.	.	CASSLPTTFVPEAFF	TGTGCCAGCAGCTTACCAACAACCTTTGTCCCTGAAGCTTTCTTT
TRBV4-1	TRBJ2-7	.	.	CASSQDQGSSEQYF	TGCGCCAGCAGCCAAGATCAGGGATCGAGCGAGCAGTACTTC
TRBV27	TRBJ2-7	.	TRBD1	CASSPGTGGINEQYF	TGTGCCAGCAGTCCCGGGACAGGGGGCATCAACGAGCAGTACTTC
TRBV28	TRBJ1-1	.	.	CASSLRGGTEAFF	TGTGCCAGCAGTTTACGAGGGGGCACTGAAGCTTTCTTT
TRBV10-1	TRBJ2-5	.	.	CASSDSLASPLGETQYF	TGCGCCAGCAGTGATAGTCTAGCGTCTCCGCTAGGGGAGACCCAGTACTTC
TRBV27	TRBJ1-4	.	.	CASTSTGREKLFF	TGTGCCAGCACATCTACAGGGAGAGAAAAACTGTTTTTT
TRBV29-1	TRBJ1-2	.	.	CSVEDDRNYGYTF	TGCAGCGTTGAGGATGACAGGAACTATGGCTACACCTTC